This entry is about one TCR beta chain. Antigen specificity is unknown. The sample comes from a study of cytomegalovirus exposure and HLA in healthy donors. Whole-study context: Inside one of the first data releases sat around 80 million unique TCRs taken from HLA-typed donors.

60 Vbeta and 13 Jbeta primers were used in PCR. The assay was immunoSEQ multiplex PCR, and TCRdb's table has in-frame clones only and misses some. This table has some 180,000 clones, roughly 77% appearing once. Notes on the study in general: In a later analysis, DRB1 alleles had the most associated TCRs; HLA-C alleles the fewest. An analysis that came later showed most CMV-associated TCR beta chains appearing HLA-restricted.

What was sequenced was PBMCs. The TCR comes from a woman aged 25 to 45 in good health and CMV-seropositive.

DNA of the CDR3: TGTGCCAGCAGCTTAGCGTTTAGCGGGGGGGCTCGGGAGACCCAGTACTTC. Translated, it gives CASSLAFSGGARETQYF. V gene TRBV7-8 combines with J gene TRBJ2-5; 11 bases align to TRBD2. Germline CDR1 reads SGHVS; CDR2 reads FQNEAQ. CDR3 length equals 17 residues. Trimming at V came to 0 bases and at J to 5 bases, leaving 8 bases not matched to a gene.